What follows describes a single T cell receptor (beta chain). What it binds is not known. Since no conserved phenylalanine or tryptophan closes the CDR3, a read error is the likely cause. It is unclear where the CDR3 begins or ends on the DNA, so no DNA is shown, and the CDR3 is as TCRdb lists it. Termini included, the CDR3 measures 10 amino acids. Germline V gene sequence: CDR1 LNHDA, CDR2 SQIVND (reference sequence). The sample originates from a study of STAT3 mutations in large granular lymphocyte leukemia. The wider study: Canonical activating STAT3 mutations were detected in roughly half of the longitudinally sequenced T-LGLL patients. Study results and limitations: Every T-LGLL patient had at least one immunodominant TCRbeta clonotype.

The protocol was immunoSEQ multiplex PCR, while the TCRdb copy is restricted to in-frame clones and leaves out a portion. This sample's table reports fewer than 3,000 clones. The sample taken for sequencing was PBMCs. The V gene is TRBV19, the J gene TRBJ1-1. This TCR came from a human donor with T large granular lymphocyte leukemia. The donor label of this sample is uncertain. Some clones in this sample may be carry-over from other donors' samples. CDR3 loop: CASSTRGNTE.